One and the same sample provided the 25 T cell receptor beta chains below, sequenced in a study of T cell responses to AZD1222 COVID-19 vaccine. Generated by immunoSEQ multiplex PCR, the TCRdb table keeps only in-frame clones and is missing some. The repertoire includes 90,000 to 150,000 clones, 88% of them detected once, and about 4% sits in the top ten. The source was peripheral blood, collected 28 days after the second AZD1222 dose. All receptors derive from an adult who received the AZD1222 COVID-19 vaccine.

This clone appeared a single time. CDR3 nucleotide sequence: TGTGCTAGTGGTTGGCAGGGGGCTGGTGGAAACACCATATATTTT. Its protein product is CASGWQGAGGNTIYF. The chain is built from TRBV12-5 and TRBJ1-3; 8 bases fit TRBD1. CDR1 and CDR2 from the germline V gene are LGHNT and FRNRAP. This CDR3 is built from 15 residues. The junction had 5 bases not matched to a gene; V was cut back by 4 bases and J by 3 bases.

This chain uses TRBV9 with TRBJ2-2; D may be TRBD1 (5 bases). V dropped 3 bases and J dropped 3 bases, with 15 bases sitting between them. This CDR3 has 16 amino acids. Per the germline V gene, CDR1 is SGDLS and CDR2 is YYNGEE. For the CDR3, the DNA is TGTGCCAGCAGCGGGGGCCAAGGCCCTTACACCGGGGAGCTGTTTTTT. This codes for CASSGGQGPYTGELFF.

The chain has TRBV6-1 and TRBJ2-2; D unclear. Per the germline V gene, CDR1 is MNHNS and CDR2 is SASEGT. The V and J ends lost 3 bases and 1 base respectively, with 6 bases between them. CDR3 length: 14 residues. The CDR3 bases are TGTGCCAGCAGTGAGGTTCAGAACACCGGGGAGCTGTTTTTT. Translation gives CASSEVQNTGELFF.

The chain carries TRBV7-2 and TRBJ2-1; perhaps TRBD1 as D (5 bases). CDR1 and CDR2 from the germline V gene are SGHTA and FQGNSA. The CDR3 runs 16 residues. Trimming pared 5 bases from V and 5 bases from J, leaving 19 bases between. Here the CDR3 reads CASSPPTIGAHNEQFF. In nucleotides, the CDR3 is TGTGCCAGCAGCCCACCAACCATTGGGGCCCACAATGAGCAGTTCTTC.

As DNA, the CDR3 is TGTGCCAGCAGCTCAGACAGGGGGCGGGATGAGCAGTTCTTC. This codes for CASSSDRGRDEQFF. The J gene is TRBJ2-1, the V gene TRBV7-3, with 10 nucleotides matching TRBD1. This CDR3 has 14 residues. Trimming removed 4 bases from V and 8 bases from J; junction bases left unmatched: 5. Germline CDR1 reads SGHTA; CDR2 reads FQGTGA. The full variable domain, its missing parts supplied by reference TRBV7-3 and TRBJ2-1, is GAGVSQTPSNKVTEKGKYVELRCDPISGHTALYWYRQSLGQGPEFLIYFQGTGAADDSGLPNDRFFAVRPEGSVSTLKIQRTERGDSAVYLCASSSDRGRDEQFFGPGTRLTVL.

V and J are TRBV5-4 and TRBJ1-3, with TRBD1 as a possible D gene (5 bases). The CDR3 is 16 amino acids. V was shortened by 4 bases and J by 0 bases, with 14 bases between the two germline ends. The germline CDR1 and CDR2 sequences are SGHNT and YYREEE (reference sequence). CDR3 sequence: CASSLSGLFSGNTIYF. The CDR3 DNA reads TGTGCCAGCAGCCTATCGGGGCTTTTCTCTGGAAACACCATATATTTT.

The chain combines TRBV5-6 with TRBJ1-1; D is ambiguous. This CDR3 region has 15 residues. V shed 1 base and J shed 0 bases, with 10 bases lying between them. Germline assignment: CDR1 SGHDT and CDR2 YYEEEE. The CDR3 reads CASSLTAGMNTEAFF. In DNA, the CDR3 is TGTGCCAGCAGCTTGACAGCTGGAATGAACACTGAAGCTTTCTTT.

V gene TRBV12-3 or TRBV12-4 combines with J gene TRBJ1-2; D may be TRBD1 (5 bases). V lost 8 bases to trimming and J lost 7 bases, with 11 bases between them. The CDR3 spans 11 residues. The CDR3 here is CASRYGGGYTF. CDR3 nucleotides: TGTGCCAGCCGATACGGGGGTGGCTACACCTTC.

The CDR3 bases are TGCAGCGTTGAAGGGGCAGGTGTCTACGAGCAGTACTTC. Translated: CSVEGAGVYEQYF. J is TRBJ2-7 and V is TRBV29-1; no definite D call. V lost 1 base to trimming and J lost 3 bases, with 10 bases between them. The CDR3 totals 13 residues. The V gene's germline CDR1 is SQVTM and CDR2 ANQGSEA.

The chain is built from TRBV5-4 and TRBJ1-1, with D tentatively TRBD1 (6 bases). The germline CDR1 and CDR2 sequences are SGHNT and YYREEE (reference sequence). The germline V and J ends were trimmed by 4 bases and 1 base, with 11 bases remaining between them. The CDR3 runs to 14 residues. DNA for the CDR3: TGTGCCAGCAGCCCCGGGACACGGAACACTGAAGCTTTCTTT. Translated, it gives CASSPGTRNTEAFF.

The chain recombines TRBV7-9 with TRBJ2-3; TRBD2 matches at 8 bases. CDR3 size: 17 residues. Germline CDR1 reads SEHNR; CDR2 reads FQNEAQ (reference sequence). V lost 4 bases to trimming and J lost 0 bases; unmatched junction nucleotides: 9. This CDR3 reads CASSSLGGGTSTDTQYF. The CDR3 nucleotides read TGTGCCAGCAGCTCCCTAGGCGGGGGGACTAGCACAGATACGCAGTATTTT.

CDR3 nucleotide sequence: TGTGCCAGTAGTATCTCTAACAGGGTACTCACTGAAGCTTTCTTT. Residues: CASSISNRVLTEAFF. The genes are TRBV19 and TRBJ1-1; perhaps TRBD1 as D (6 bases). The germline V gene has CDR1 LNHDA and CDR2 SQIVND (reference sequence). CDR3 size: 15 residues. Trimming left V 3 bases short and J 4 bases short, with 15 bases between.

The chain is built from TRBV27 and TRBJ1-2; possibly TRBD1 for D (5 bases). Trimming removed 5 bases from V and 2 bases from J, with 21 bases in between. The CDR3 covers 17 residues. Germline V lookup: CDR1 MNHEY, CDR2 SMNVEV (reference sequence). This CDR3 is CASSETLNRRGNYGYTF. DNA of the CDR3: TGTGCCAGCAGTGAGACCCTAAACAGGCGGGGGAACTATGGCTACACCTTC.

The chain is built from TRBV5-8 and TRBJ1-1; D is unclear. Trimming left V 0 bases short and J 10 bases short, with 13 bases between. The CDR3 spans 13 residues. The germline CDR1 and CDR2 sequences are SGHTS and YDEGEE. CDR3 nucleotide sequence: TGTGCCAGCAGCTTGGCCGTAGGGTTTGGAGCTTTCTTT. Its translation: CASSLAVGFGAFF.

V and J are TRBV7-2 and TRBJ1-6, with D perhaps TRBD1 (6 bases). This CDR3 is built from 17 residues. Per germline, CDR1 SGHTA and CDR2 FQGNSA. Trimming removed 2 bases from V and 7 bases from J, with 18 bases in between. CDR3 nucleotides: TGTGCCAGCAGCTTAAGAGCGGGAACAGGGCAAAATTCACCCCTCCACTTT. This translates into CASSLRAGTGQNSPLHF.

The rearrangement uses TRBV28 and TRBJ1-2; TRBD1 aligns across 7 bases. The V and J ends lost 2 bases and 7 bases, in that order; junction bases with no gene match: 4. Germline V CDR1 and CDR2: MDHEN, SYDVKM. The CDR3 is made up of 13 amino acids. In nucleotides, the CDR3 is TGTGCCAGCAGTTTAGACAGGGCAGTTGGCTACACCTTC. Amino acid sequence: CASSLDRAVGYTF.

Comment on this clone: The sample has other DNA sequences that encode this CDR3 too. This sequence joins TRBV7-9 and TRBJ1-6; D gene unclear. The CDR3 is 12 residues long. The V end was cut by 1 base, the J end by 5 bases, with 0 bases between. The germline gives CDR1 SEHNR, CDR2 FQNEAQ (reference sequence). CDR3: CASSLDNSPLHF. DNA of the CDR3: TGTGCCAGCAGCTTAGATAATTCACCCCTCCACTTT.

CDR3 nucleotides: TGTGCCAGCAGTCCCTGGGCGGGGGATAACACTGAAGCTTTCTTT. Translation: CASSPWAGDNTEAFF. The chain employs TRBV27 and TRBJ1-1, with D possibly being TRBD1 (5 bases). CDR1 and CDR2 from the germline V gene are MNHEY and SMNVEV (reference sequence). V shed 5 bases and J shed 2 bases, with 15 bases lying between them. The CDR3 is 15 amino acids.

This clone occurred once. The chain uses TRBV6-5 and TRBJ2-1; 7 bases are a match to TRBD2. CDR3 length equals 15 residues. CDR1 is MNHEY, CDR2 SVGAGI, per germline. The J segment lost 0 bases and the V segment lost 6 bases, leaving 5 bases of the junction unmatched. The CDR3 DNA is TGTGCCAGCAGCCTACTAGCGAGCTCCTACAATGAGCAGTTCTTC. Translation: CASSLLASSYNEQFF.

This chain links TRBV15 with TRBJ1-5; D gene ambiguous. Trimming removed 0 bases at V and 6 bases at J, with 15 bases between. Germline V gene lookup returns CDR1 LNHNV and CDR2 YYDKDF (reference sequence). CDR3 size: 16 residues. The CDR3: CATSRDSGRAGQPQHF. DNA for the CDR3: TGTGCCACCAGCAGAGATTCGGGAAGGGCGGGTCAGCCCCAGCATTTT. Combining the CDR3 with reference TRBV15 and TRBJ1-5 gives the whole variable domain DAMVIQNPRYQVTQFGKPVTLSCSQTLNHNVMYWYQQKSSQAPKLLFHYYDKDFNNEADTPDNFQSRRPNTSFCFLDIRSPGLGDTAMYLCATSRDSGRAGQPQHFGDGTRLSIL.

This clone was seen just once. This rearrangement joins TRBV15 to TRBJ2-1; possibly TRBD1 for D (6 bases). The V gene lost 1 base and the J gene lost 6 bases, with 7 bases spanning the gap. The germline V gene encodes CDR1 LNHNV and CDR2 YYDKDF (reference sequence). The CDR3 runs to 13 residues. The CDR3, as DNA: TGTGCCACCAGCAGAGGACAGGCCAATGAGCAGTTCTTC. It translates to CATSRGQANEQFF.

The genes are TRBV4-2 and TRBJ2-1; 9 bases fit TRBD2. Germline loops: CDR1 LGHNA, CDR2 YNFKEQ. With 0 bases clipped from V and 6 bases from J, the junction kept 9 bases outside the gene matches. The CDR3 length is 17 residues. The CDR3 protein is CASSQDPLAGVINEQFF. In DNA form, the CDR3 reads TGTGCCAGCAGCCAAGACCCATTAGCGGGAGTCATCAATGAGCAGTTCTTC.

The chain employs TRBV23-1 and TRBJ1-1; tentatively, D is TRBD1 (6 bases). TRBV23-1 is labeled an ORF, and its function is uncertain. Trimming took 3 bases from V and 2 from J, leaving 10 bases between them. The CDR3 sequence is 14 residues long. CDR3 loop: CASSHGGANTEAFF. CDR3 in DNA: TGCGCCAGCAGTCATGGGGGGGCAAACACTGAAGCTTTCTTT.

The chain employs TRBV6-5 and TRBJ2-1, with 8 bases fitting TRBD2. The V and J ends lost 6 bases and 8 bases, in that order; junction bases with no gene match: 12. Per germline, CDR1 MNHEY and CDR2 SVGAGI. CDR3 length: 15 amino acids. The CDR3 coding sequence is TGTGCCAGCAGGCTCATACTAGCGGCGGTAGATGAGCAGTTCTTC. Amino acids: CASRLILAAVDEQFF.

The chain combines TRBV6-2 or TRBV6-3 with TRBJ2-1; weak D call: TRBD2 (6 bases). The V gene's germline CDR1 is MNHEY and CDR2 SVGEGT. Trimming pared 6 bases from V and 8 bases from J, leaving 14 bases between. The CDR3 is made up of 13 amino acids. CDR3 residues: CASSHGGEHEQFF. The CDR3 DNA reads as TGTGCCAGCAGCCACGGAGGGGAGCATGAGCAGTTCTTC.